The rows below give T cell receptor beta chains drawn from one sample of a study of cytomegalovirus exposure and HLA in healthy donors. The assay was immunoSEQ multiplex PCR, and TCRdb's table has in-frame clones only and misses some. The sample spans more than 60,000 clones; the ten largest clones claim roughly 15%. What was sequenced was PBMCs. The receptor source for this set is a boy aged 5-17 years in good health and CMV-seronegative. Each CDR3 is given with its conserved first and last residue. The order of the fields is V gene, J gene, CDR3 length, CDR3 protein.

v_call: TRBV27
j_call: TRBJ2-3
cdr3_length: 13
cdr3_aa: CATRRGATDTQYF

v_call: TRBV9
j_call: TRBJ2-1
cdr3_length: 18
cdr3_aa: CASSGGTLSGPRRNEQFF

v_call: TRBV9
j_call: TRBJ2-3
cdr3_length: 17
cdr3_aa: CASSPISGAPGTDTQYF

v_call: TRBV11-2
j_call: NA
cdr3_length: 17
cdr3_aa: CASSDRGTSGSAYEQYF

v_call: TRBV5-1
j_call: TRBJ1-1
cdr3_length: 15
cdr3_aa: CASSLDTSVNTEAFF

v_call: TRBV7-9
j_call: TRBJ1-6
cdr3_length: 16
cdr3_aa: CASSAGDRGYGSPLHF

v_call: TRBV6-5
j_call: TRBJ2-7
cdr3_length: 15
cdr3_aa: CASNSGVQGGYEQYF

v_call: TRBV6-5
j_call: TRBJ1-2
cdr3_length: 14
cdr3_aa: CASSYSTGYYGYTF

v_call: TRBV2
j_call: TRBJ1-1
cdr3_length: 11
cdr3_aa: CASHLNTEAFF

v_call: TRBV19
j_call: TRBJ1-4
cdr3_length: 13
cdr3_aa: CASGTATNEKLFF

v_call: TRBV19
j_call: TRBJ1-2
cdr3_length: 14
cdr3_aa: CASSLDPATGVYTF

v_call: TRBV5-1
j_call: TRBJ1-2
cdr3_length: 14
cdr3_aa: CASSLAEKPYGYTF

v_call: TRBV4-2
j_call: TRBJ1-5
cdr3_length: 17
cdr3_aa: CASSQDGGGALYQPQHF

v_call: TRBV18
j_call: TRBJ1-5
cdr3_length: 18
cdr3_aa: CASSEDRGRGGSNQPQHF

v_call: TRBV7-9
j_call: TRBJ1-5
cdr3_length: 14
cdr3_aa: CASSFDGFNQPQHF

v_call: TRBV14
j_call: TRBJ2-3
cdr3_length: 17
cdr3_aa: CASSQHGTSGGTDTQYF

v_call: TRBV19
j_call: TRBJ2-7
cdr3_length: 15
cdr3_aa: CASSTPSGGIHEQYF

v_call: TRBV18
j_call: TRBJ1-1
cdr3_length: 15
cdr3_aa: CASSPSSGTEYEAFF

v_call: TRBV30
j_call: TRBJ1-6
cdr3_length: 15
cdr3_aa: CAWSFAGRVDSPLHF

v_call: TRBV18
j_call: TRBJ2-7
cdr3_length: 13
cdr3_aa: CASSPPGGYEQYF

v_call: TRBV5-1
j_call: TRBJ1-1
cdr3_length: 16
cdr3_aa: CASSLRRVGMNTEAFF

v_call: TRBV30
j_call: TRBJ2-6
cdr3_length: 16
cdr3_aa: CAWSSPRGSGANVLTF

v_call: TRBV10-3
j_call: TRBJ1-6
cdr3_length: 17
cdr3_aa: CAISESMESSYNSPLHF

v_call: TRBV30
j_call: TRBJ1-1
cdr3_length: 13
cdr3_aa: CAWSKGDSWAAFF

v_call: TRBV27
j_call: TRBJ2-1
cdr3_length: 15
cdr3_aa: CASSAQGGGYNEQFF

v_call: TRBV30
j_call: TRBJ2-7
cdr3_length: 15
cdr3_aa: CAATGAGVSSYEQYF

v_call: TRBV19
j_call: TRBJ1-2
cdr3_length: 14
cdr3_aa: CASSREGRNYGYTF

v_call: TRBV30
j_call: TRBJ1-1
cdr3_length: 16
cdr3_aa: CAWSFDLAGTGTEAFF

v_call: TRBV5-1
j_call: NA
cdr3_length: 14
cdr3_aa: CASSLSGGAYEQYF